Listed here are 32 T cell receptor beta chains from one sample, sequenced in a study of blood T cell repertoires in COVID-19. Repertoires were generated with immunoSEQ multiplex PCR, while TCRdb's copy carries only in-frame clones and drops some. Of tens of thousands of clones listed, around nine tenths are singletons. Sequenced material: PBMCs or T cells enriched from blood (not recorded which). These receptors were taken from a woman between 50 and 59 years old with acute COVID-19.

This clone occurred a few times. The gene calls are TRBV5-1 and TRBJ1-1; D gene ambiguous. CDR3 size: 14 residues. Germline assignment: CDR1 SGHRS and CDR2 YFSETQ. V was pared by 5 bases and J by 7 bases, with 18 bases between. The CDR3 nucleotides read TGCGCCAGCAGATTGACTTTCTCTCCCCTTGAAGCTTTCTTT. It yields the protein CASRLTFSPLEAFF.

The chain employs TRBV10-3 and TRBJ2-2; 9 positions match TRBD1. The CDR3 totals 17 residues. The ends lost 4 bases at V and 2 bases at J; junction bases unmatched: 8. Germline lookup yields CDR1 ENHRY and CDR2 SYGVKD. CDR3 amino acids: CAISGPRTGVNTGELFF. The CDR3 region has the DNA TGTGCCATCAGTGGGCCCCGGACAGGGGTTAACACCGGGGAGCTGTTTTTT.

This chain connects TRBV5-1 to TRBJ2-3, with 11 positions matching TRBD2. The CDR3 length is 16 residues. The germline V gene encodes CDR1 SGHRS and CDR2 YFSETQ. V lost 5 bases to trimming and J lost 5 bases; unmatched junction nucleotides: 10. CDR3 sequence: CASSSETSGIGDTQYF. In DNA form, the CDR3 reads TGCGCCAGCAGTTCTGAGACTAGCGGGATAGGAGATACGCAGTATTTT.

Only one count was recorded for this clone. The chain combines TRBV4-1 with TRBJ1-5, with 9 bases fitting TRBD1. The germline CDR1 and CDR2 sequences are MGHRA and YSYEKL. V gave up 0 bases and J gave up 7 bases; unmatched junction bases: 7. CDR3 size: 16 residues. CDR3 nucleotide sequence: TGCGCCAGCAGCCAAGAATGGGGGACAGGGTACCAGCCCCAGCATTTT. Protein product: CASSQEWGTGYQPQHF.

To note about this clone: The identical CDR3 is also encoded by other nucleotide sequences in the sample. The chain uses TRBV5-6 and TRBJ1-6; 8 nucleotides match TRBD1. CDR1 SGHDT and CDR2 YYEEEE come from the germline V gene. V dropped 5 bases and J dropped 10; count of bases not matched to a gene: 8. The CDR3 consists of 14 residues. The CDR3 DNA sequence: TGTGCCAGCAGACGCCAGGGGGCGAGATCACCCCTCCACTTT. Amino acids: CASRRQGARSPLHF.

The chain links TRBV5-1 to TRBJ2-1, with 9 bases aligning to TRBD2. The CDR3 spans 18 residues. J gave up 4 bases and V 3 bases, and 14 bases lay outside the gene matches. CDR1 SGHRS and CDR2 YFSETQ come from the germline V gene. CDR3 amino acids: CASSSSGSPTSGYNEQFF. Here the CDR3 DNA reads TGCGCCAGCAGCTCCTCCGGGTCCCCGACTAGCGGATACAATGAGCAGTTCTTC.

The chain joins TRBV7-9 to TRBJ1-1; no reliable D call. The length of the CDR3 is 16 residues. Per the germline V gene, CDR1 is SEHNR and CDR2 is FQNEAQ (reference sequence). Between the trimmed V and J ends, which lost 4 bases and 1 base, there was a span of 16 bases. CDR3 sequence reads: CASSYLVSVANTEAFF. The CDR3 nucleotides are TGTGCCAGCAGCTACTTGGTTAGTGTAGCGAACACTGAAGCTTTCTTT.

The genes are TRBV5-1 and TRBJ2-3; D remains unclear. V shed 1 base and J shed 2 bases, with 5 bases lying between them. Germline CDR1 is SGHRS and CDR2 is YFSETQ. The CDR3 contains 13 residues. In DNA form, the CDR3 reads TGCGCCAGCAGCTTGCCGTACACAGATACGCAGTATTTT. Translating gives CASSLPYTDTQYF.

This chain joins TRBV21-1 and TRBJ1-5; TRBD1 reflects the table's D call only, with no check against the DNA. TRBV21-1 is a recognized pseudogene. CDR3 size: 18 residues. This CDR3 reads CASSKRPWEHRADQPQHF. In DNA form, the CDR3 reads TGTGCCAGCAGCAAACGTCCCTGGGAACACAGGGCGGATCAGCCCCAGCATTTT.

This chain connects TRBV20-1 to TRBJ1-1, with no clear D. Germline loops: CDR1 DFQATT, CDR2 SNEGSKA (reference sequence). The CDR3 length is 11 residues. V was shortened by 3 bases and J by 2 bases, with 4 bases between the two germline ends. The CDR3 DNA sequence: TGCAGTGCTAGCTTCAACACTGAAGCTTTCTTT. This encodes CSASFNTEAFF.

V usage is TRBV4-1 and J usage is TRBJ2-7, with 12 positions matching TRBD2. CDR3 length equals 18 residues. Germline CDR1 and CDR2: MGHRA and YSYEKL. J gave up 4 bases and V 1 base, and 11 bases lay outside the gene matches. CDR3 region: CASSQGGLAGTASYEQYF. For the CDR3, the DNA is TGCGCCAGCAGCCAAGGAGGACTAGCGGGAACGGCGTCGTACGAGCAGTACTTC.

The chain employs TRBV7-2 and TRBJ1-3; 9 bases fit TRBD1. This CDR3 is built from 15 residues. V was clipped by 5 bases and J by 5 bases; unmatched bases: 7. The germline gives CDR1 SGHTA, CDR2 FQGNSA. The CDR3 loop reads CASSPDRGSRNTIYF. CDR3 DNA: TGTGCCAGCAGCCCCGACAGGGGGTCTCGAAACACCATATATTTT.

This chain links TRBV5-8 with TRBJ2-7; 11 bases are a match to TRBD1. This CDR3 is built from 15 residues. V was clipped by 5 bases and J by 3 bases; unmatched bases: 7. Germline V gene data show CDR1 as SGHTS and CDR2 as YDEGEE. The DNA for the CDR3 is TGTGCCAGCAGGCGGACAGGGGGCGTAGACTACGAGCAGTACTTC. Protein sequence: CASRRTGGVDYEQYF.

J is TRBJ2-1 and V is TRBV24-1, with 11 bases lining up with TRBD2. The V gene end was trimmed by 4 bases and the J gene end by 6 bases; junction bases not matched to a gene: 10. In germline, CDR1 is KGHDR, CDR2 SFDVKD. This CDR3 is built from 17 residues. CDR3 coding DNA: TGTGCCACCAGTGACCCACAACTAGCGGGAGTGCGCAATGAGCAGTTCTTC. This codes for CATSDPQLAGVRNEQFF.

V usage is TRBV29-1 and J usage is TRBJ1-2; maybe TRBD1 (5 bases). This CDR3 is built from 13 residues. V was trimmed by 5 bases and J by 4 bases, leaving 14 bases between them. The germline CDR1 and CDR2 sequences are SQVTM and ANQGSEA. As DNA, the CDR3 is TGCAGCGTTTGGTCCAGGGTTCGCTATGGCTACACCTTC. Encoded protein: CSVWSRVRYGYTF. Based on the CDR3 plus reference TRBV29-1 and TRBJ1-2, the full variable domain is SAVISQKPSRDICQRGTSLTIQCQVDSQVTMMFWYRQQPGQSLTLIATANQGSEATYESGFVIDKFPISRPNLTFSTLTVSNMSPEDSSIYLCSVWSRVRYGYTFGSGTRLTVV.

The chain employs TRBV7-3 and TRBJ2-1, with D tentatively TRBD2 (6 bases). The CDR3 length is 14 residues. The V gene lost 4 bases and the J gene lost 1 base, with 8 bases spanning the gap. Per the germline V gene, CDR1 is SGHTA and CDR2 is FQGTGA. In nucleotides, the CDR3 is TGTGCCAGCAGCTCAAGCGGGTCCTACAATGAGCAGTTCTTC. Its protein is CASSSSGSYNEQFF. The complete variable domain, with remaining parts taken from reference TRBV7-3 and TRBJ2-1, reads GAGVSQTPSNKVTEKGKYVELRCDPISGHTALYWYRQSLGQGPEFLIYFQGTGAADDSGLPNDRFFAVRPEGSVSTLKIQRTERGDSAVYLCASSSSGSYNEQFFGPGTRLTVL.

The count of this clone is one. The J gene is TRBJ1-4, the V gene TRBV5-1; TRBD1 agrees at 7 bases. Germline CDR1 reads SGHRS; CDR2 reads YFSETQ. The V segment lost 0 bases and the J segment 0 bases; nucleotides outside the gene matches: 11. CDR3 length equals 19 residues. DNA of the CDR3: TGCGCCAGCAGCTTGGACACCCCCGGGACAGTTGCAACTAATGAAAAACTGTTTTTT. Residues: CASSLDTPGTVATNEKLFF.

This chain connects TRBV7-8 to TRBJ1-1, with 10 nucleotides matching TRBD1. Trimming took 5 bases from V and 4 from J; bases not matched to a gene: 7. Germline values: CDR1 SGHVS, CDR2 FQNEAQ. CDR3 length: 15 amino acids. CDR3 DNA sequence: TGTGCCAGCAGCCCAAGACAGGGGGCGATCACTGAAGCTTTCTTT. Translated: CASSPRQGAITEAFF.

V and J are TRBV5-1 and TRBJ2-7, with TRBD2 matching over 12 bases. The trim removed 3 bases at V and 4 bases at J, leaving 2 bases unmatched. CDR1 is SGHRS and CDR2 is YFSETQ in the germline V gene. The CDR3 covers 14 residues. The CDR3: CASSSGTSGYEQYF. The CDR3 DNA reads as TGCGCCAGCAGCTCGGGGACTAGCGGGTACGAGCAGTACTTC.

J is TRBJ1-5 and V is TRBV10-3; 7 bases align to TRBD1. This CDR3 spans 15 amino acids. The germline gives CDR1 ENHRY, CDR2 SYGVKD. V was pared by 5 bases and J by 1 base, with 5 bases of the junction left unmatched. CDR3 loop: CAISRGGTSNQPQHF. The CDR3 DNA reads TGTGCCATCAGTAGAGGGGGCACGAGCAATCAGCCCCAGCATTTT.

The V gene is TRBV5-6, the J gene TRBJ2-1, with D tentatively TRBD1 (7 bases). V was clipped by 6 bases and J by 6 bases, with 13 bases between them. The length of the CDR3 is 13 residues. Germline assignment: CDR1 SGHDT and CDR2 YYEEEE. The CDR3 DNA is TGTGCCAGCATGCGCCAGGGGGGCAATGAGCAGTTCTTC. Protein sequence: CASMRQGGNEQFF.

The chain recombines TRBV10-3 with TRBJ2-3; 7 bases align to TRBD2. From germline, CDR1 is ENHRY and CDR2 SYGVKD. Trimming removed 3 bases from V and 1 base from J; junction bases left unmatched: 1. This CDR3 contains 14 residues. The CDR3 here is CAISEAGRTDTQYF. As DNA, the CDR3 is TGTGCCATCAGTGAAGCGGGGCGCACAGATACGCAGTATTTT.

This clone was seen just once. The chain couples TRBV19 to TRBJ1-4; D perhaps matches TRBD1 (6 bases). Trimming pared 6 bases from V and 4 bases from J, leaving 15 bases between. The CDR3 length is 15 residues. The germline CDR1 and CDR2 sequences are LNHDA and SQIVND (reference sequence). The DNA for the CDR3 is TGTGCCAGTAGCTATACAGGGCCTCTTAATGAAAAACTGTTTTTT. It encodes CASSYTGPLNEKLFF.

This clone was counted once. The rearrangement uses TRBV10-3 and TRBJ2-5; 9 bases are shared with TRBD2. This CDR3 region has 16 residues. V was pared by 0 bases and J by 1 base, with 3 bases of the junction left unmatched. Germline CDR1 and CDR2: ENHRY and SYGVKD. Written as DNA, the CDR3 is TGTGCCATCAGTGAGTCGCTAGCGGGAAGCCAAGAGACCCAGTACTTC. It specifies CAISESLAGSQETQYF.

The J gene is TRBJ2-3, the V gene TRBV3-1 (or the pseudogene TRBV3-2), with a possible D match to TRBD1 (5 bases). Germline V gene sequence: CDR1 LGHDT, CDR2 YNNKEL (reference sequence). This CDR3 comprises 13 residues. The ends were cut back, 3 bases at V and 3 bases at J, with 7 bases in the middle. CDR3 bases: TGTGCCAGCAGCCAGACAGATACAGATACGCAGTATTTT. Protein product: CASSQTDTDTQYF.

This chain uses TRBV28 with TRBJ1-2, with 9 bases that match TRBD1. The CDR3 is 17 residues long. The germline gives CDR1 MDHEN, CDR2 SYDVKM. The J segment lost 5 bases and the V segment lost 6 bases, leaving 16 bases of the junction unmatched. This CDR3 reads CASRGGSGQGVPYGYTF. In nucleotides, the CDR3 is TGTGCCAGCAGAGGTGGTTCGGGACAGGGTGTACCGTATGGCTACACCTTC.

This clone was counted once. The chain has TRBV12-2 and TRBJ1-1. TRBV12-2 corresponds to a pseudogene. The CDR3 length is 12 residues. The CDR3 loop is CASRFYPDGAFF. In DNA form, the CDR3 reads TGTGCAAGTCGCTTTTACCCCGACGGGGCTTTCTTT.

V is TRBV2 and J is TRBJ1-1, with a tentative D call TRBD1 (6 bases). Germline loops: CDR1 SNHLY, CDR2 FYNNEI. Trimming cost V 6 bases and J 0 bases, with 8 bases left between them. CDR3 length equals 13 residues. DNA for the CDR3: TGTGCCAGCAGGGGACACCTGAACACTGAAGCTTTCTTT. It encodes CASRGHLNTEAFF.

This chain joins TRBV24-1 and TRBJ2-2; 12 bases line up with TRBD2. This CDR3 region has 19 residues. Germline V gene lookup returns CDR1 KGHDR and CDR2 SFDVKD. Losses at the gene ends were 2 bases for V and 0 bases for J; bases not matched to a gene: 6. Here the CDR3 reads CATSDWASGGVANTGELFF. DNA for the CDR3: TGTGCCACCAGTGATTGGGCTAGCGGGGGGGTAGCGAACACCGGGGAGCTGTTTTTT.

This clone was detected only a few times. V usage is TRBV13 and J usage is TRBJ2-2; tentatively, D is TRBD1 (6 bases). V gave up 5 bases and J gave up 7 bases, with 20 bases separating them. The CDR3 totals 16 residues. Germline assignment: CDR1 PRHDT and CDR2 FYEKMQ (reference sequence). CDR3 loop: CASSPGGTRIRGELFF. In DNA form, the CDR3 reads TGTGCCAGCAGCCCGGGTGGGACAAGGATTCGCGGGGAGCTGTTTTTT.

The chain employs TRBV10-2 and TRBJ1-6, with D possibly matching TRBD1 (5 bases). Germline CDR1 and CDR2: WSHSY and SAAADI. V lost 2 bases and J lost 8, with 10 bases in between. The CDR3 is made up of 14 amino acids. The CDR3 DNA follows: TGCGCCAGCAGTGAGAGGGGCGAGGATTCACCCCTCCACTTT. This translates into CASSERGEDSPLHF.

This chain links TRBV11-3 with TRBJ2-5; the D gene is possibly TRBD2 (6 bases). Germline V gene lookup returns CDR1 SGHNT and CDR2 YENEEA. This CDR3 has 13 residues. The V end was cut by 7 bases, the J end by 8 bases, with 17 bases between. DNA of the CDR3: TGTGCCAGCACCCCGACTAGATTCGATACCCAGTACTTC. As protein: CASTPTRFDTQYF.